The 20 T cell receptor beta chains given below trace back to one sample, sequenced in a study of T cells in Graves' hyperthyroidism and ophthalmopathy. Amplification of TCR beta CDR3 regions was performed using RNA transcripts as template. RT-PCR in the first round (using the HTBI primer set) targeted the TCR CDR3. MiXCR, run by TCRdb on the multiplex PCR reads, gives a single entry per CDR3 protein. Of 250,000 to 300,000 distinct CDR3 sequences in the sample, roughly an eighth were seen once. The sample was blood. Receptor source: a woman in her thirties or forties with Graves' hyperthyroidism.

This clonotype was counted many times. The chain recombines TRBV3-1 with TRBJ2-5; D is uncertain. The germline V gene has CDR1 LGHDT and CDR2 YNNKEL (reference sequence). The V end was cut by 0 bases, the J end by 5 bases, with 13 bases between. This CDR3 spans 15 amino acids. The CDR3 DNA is TGTGCCAGCAGCCAAGAACCCCCCGAAACGGAGACCCAGTACTTC. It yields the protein CASSQEPPETETQYF.

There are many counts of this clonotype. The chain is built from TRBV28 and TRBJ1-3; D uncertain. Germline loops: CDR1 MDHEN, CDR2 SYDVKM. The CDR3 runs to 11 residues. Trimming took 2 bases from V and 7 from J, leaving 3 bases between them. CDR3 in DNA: TGTGCCAGCAGTTTACCGAACACCATATATTTT. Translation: CASSLPNTIYF.

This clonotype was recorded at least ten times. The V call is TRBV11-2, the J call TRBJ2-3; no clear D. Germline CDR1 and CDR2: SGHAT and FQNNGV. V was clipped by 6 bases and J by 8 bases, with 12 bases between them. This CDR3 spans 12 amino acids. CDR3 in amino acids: CASSYAVGTQYF. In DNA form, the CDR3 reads TGTGCCAGCAGTTACGCGGTTGGTACGCAGTATTTT.

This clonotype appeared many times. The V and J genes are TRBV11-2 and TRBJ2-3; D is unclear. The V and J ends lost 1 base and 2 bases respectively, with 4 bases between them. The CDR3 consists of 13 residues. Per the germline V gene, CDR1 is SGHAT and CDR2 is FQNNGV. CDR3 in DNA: TGTGCCAGCAGCTTAGGATACACAGATACGCAGTATTTT. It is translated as CASSLGYTDTQYF.

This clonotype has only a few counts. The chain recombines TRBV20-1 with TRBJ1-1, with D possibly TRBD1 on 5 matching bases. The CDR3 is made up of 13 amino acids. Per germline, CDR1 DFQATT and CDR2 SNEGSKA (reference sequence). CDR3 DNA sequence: TGCAGCGTGTTTGGGACGGTGAACACTGAAGCTTTCTTT. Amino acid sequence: CSVFGTVNTEAFF.

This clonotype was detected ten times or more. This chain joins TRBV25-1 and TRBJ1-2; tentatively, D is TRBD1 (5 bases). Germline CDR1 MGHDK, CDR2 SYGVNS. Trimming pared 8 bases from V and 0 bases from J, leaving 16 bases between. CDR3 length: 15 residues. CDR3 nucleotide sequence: TGTGCCAGCTCTGGGGACGGAAGAACTAACTATGGCTACACCTTC. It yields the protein CASSGDGRTNYGYTF.

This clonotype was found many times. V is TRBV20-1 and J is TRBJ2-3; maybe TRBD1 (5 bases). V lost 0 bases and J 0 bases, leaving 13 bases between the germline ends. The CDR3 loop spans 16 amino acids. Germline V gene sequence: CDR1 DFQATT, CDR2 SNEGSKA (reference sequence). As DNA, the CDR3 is TGCAGTGCTAGAGATTCCTTAGGGGTGAGCACAGATACGCAGTATTTT. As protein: CSARDSLGVSTDTQYF.

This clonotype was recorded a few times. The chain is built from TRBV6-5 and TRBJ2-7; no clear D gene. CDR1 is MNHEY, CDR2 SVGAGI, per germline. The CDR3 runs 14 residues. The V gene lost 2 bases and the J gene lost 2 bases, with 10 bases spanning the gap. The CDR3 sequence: CASSYDVGTYEQYF. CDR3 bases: TGTGCCAGCAGTTACGACGTCGGAACCTACGAGCAGTACTTC.

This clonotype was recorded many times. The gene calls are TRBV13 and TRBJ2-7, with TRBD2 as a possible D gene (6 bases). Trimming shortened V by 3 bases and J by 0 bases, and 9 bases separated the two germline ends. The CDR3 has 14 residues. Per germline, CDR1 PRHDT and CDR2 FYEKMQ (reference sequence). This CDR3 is CASSLAGYSYEQYF. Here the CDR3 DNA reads TGTGCCAGCAGCTTGGCGGGGTACTCCTACGAGCAGTACTTC.

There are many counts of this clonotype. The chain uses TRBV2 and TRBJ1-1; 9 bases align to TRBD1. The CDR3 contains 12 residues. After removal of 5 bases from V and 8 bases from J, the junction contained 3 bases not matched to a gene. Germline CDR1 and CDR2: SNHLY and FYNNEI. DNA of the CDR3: TGTGCCAGCAGTACCGGGACAGGGGAAGCTTTCTTT. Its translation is CASSTGTGEAFF. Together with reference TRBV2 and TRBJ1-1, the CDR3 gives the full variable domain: EPEVTQTPSHQVTQMGQEVILRCVPISNHLYFYWYRQILGQKVEFLVSFYNNEISEKSEIFDDQFSVERPDGSNFTLKIRSTKLEDSAMYFCASSTGTGEAFFGQGTRLTVV.

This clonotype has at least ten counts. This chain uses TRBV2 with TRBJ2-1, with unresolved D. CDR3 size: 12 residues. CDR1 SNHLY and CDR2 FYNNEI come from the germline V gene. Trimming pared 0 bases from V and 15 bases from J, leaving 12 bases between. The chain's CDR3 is CASSEARLRLFF. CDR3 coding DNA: TGTGCCAGCAGTGAAGCCCGACTCCGTCTGTTCTTC.

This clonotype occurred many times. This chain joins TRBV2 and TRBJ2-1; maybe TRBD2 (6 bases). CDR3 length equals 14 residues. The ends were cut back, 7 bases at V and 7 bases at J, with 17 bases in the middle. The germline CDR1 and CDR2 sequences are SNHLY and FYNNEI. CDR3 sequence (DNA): TGTGCCAGCAAGGGAGGAGCGGATGGGAATGAGCAGTTCTTC. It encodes CASKGGADGNEQFF.

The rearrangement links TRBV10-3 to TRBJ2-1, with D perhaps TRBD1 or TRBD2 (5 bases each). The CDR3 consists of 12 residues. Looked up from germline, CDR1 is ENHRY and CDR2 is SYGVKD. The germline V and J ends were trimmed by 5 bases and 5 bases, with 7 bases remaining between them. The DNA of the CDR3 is TGTGCCATCAGTTGGGGGAACAATGAGCAGTTCTTC. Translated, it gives CAISWGNNEQFF.

The chain's CDR3 is CSVEEGQGVGELFF. The DNA of the CDR3 is TGCAGCGTCGAGGAGGGACAGGGTGTGGGGGAGCTGTTTTTT. The rearrangement joins TRBV29-1 to TRBJ2-2, with 9 bases aligning to TRBD1. Per the germline V gene, CDR1 is SQVTM and CDR2 is ANQGSEA. With 6 bases clipped from V and 8 bases from J, the junction kept 10 bases outside the gene matches. The CDR3 extends over 14 amino acids.

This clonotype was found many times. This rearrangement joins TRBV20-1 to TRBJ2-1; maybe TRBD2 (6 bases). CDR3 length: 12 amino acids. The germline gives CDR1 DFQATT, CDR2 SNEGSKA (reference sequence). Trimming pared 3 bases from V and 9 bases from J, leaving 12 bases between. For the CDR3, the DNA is TGCAGTGCTAGGGACGGGAGAGTTGAGCAGTTCTTC. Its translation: CSARDGRVEQFF.

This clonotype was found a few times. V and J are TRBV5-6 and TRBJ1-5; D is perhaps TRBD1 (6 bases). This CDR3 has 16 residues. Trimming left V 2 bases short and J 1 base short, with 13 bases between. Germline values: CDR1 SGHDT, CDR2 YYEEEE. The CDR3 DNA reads TGTGCCAGCAGCTTCGCGGGGGCAACGAGCAATCAGCCCCAGCATTTT. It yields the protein CASSFAGATSNQPQHF. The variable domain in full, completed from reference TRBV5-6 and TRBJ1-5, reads DAGVTQSPTHLIKTRGQQVTLRCSPKSGHDTVSWYQQALGQGPQFIFQYYEEEERQRGNFPDRFSGHQFPNYSSELNVNALLLGDSALYLCASSFAGATSNQPQHFGDGTRLSIL.

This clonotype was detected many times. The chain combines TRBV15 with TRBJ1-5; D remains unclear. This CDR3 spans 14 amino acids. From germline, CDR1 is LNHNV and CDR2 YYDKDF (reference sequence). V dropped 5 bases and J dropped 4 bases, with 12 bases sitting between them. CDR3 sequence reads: CATSPRRANQPQHF. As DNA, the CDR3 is TGTGCCACCAGCCCTCGGCGAGCGAATCAGCCCCAGCATTTT.

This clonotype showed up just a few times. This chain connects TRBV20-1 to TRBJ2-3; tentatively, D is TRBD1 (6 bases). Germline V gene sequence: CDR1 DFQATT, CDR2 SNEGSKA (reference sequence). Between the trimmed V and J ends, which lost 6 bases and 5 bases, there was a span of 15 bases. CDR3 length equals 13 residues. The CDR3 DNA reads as TGCAGTGCGCTCCAGGGGTATAAAGATACGCAGTATTTT. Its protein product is CSALQGYKDTQYF.

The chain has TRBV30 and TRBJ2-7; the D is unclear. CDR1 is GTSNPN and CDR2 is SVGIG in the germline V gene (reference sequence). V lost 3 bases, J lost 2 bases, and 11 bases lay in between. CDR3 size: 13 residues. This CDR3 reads CAWSMSNPYEQYF. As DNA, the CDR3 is TGTGCCTGGAGCATGAGCAACCCCTACGAGCAGTACTTC. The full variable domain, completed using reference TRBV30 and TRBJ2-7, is SQTIHQWPATLVQPVGSPLSLECTVEGTSNPNLYWYRQAAGRGLQLLFYSVGIGQISSEVPQNLSASRPQDRQFILSSKKLLLSDSGFYLCAWSMSNPYEQYFGPGTRLTVT.

Here the CDR3 reads CASSYRGPGTDTQYF. CDR3 DNA: TGTGCCAGCAGTTACAGGGGCCCCGGCACAGATACGCAGTATTTT. V gene TRBV2 combines with J gene TRBJ2-3; TRBD1 matches 7 bases. The CDR3 contains 15 residues. Germline V gives CDR1 SNHLY, CDR2 FYNNEI. Trimming at V came to 5 bases and at J to 1 base, leaving 6 bases not matched to a gene.